This T cell receptor beta chain was captured by sequencing in a study of T cells in Graves' hyperthyroidism and ophthalmopathy. Study-wide results and limits: The model forecast ophthalmopathy, anticipating it by a median around 6.5 months before onset. Among clonotypes expanded in thyroid above 0.001, most were also found in blood.

Absent ophthalmopathy progression within 18 months defined stable Graves' hyperthyroidism. Trimming pared 5 bases from V and 1 base from J, leaving 12 bases between. The length of the CDR3 is 14 residues. The V gene's germline CDR1 is DFQATT and CDR2 SNEGSKA (reference sequence). TCR beta CDR3 sequences were amplified from RNA transcripts. HTBI primers were the set used in a first-round RT-PCR of the TCR CDR3. TCRdb re-called the multiplex PCR reads through MiXCR, storing one row per CDR3 protein. The repertoire holds some 510,000 distinct CDR3 sequences, with around 45% as singletons. The sample holds a few counts of this clonotype. Its specificity is unknown.

This chain links TRBV20-1 with TRBJ1-5, with unresolved D. The clonotype was recovered from a young woman with Graves' hyperthyroidism. Sequencing used peripheral blood or thyroid tissue (not recorded which). The CDR3 reads CSAAHGGSNQPQHF. As DNA, the CDR3 is TGCAGTGCTGCTCACGGCGGAAGCAATCAGCCCCAGCATTTT.